The 27 T cell receptor beta chains listed next were all sequenced from one sample in a study of cytomegalovirus exposure and HLA in healthy donors. The PCR was carried out with 60 Vbeta primers and 13 Jbeta primers. The table came from immunoSEQ multiplex PCR; TCRdb's copy has only in-frame clones and leaves some out. The data hold roughly 200,000 clones, with around three quarters observed a single time. Source material: PBMCs. The receptors originated from a man aged 25-45 years in good health and CMV-seronegative.

The chain links TRBV6-1 to TRBJ1-5; 8 nucleotides match TRBD1. The CDR3 runs 15 residues. Looked up from germline, CDR1 is MNHNS and CDR2 is SASEGT. V was pared by 5 bases and J by 5 bases, with 8 bases of the junction left unmatched. CDR3 nucleotide sequence: TGTGCCAGCAGTCTCGAACGACAGGGGTATCAGCCCCAGCATTTT. Protein product: CASSLERQGYQPQHF.

The V and J genes are TRBV10-1 and TRBJ2-1, with D perhaps matching TRBD1 (6 bases). The CDR3 consists of 14 residues. Looked up from germline, CDR1 is WNHNN and CDR2 is SYGVQD (reference sequence). The germline V and J ends were trimmed by 4 bases and 2 bases, with 9 bases remaining between them. Written as DNA, the CDR3 is TGCGCCAGCAGTGGCCAGGGGCCCTACAATGAGCAGTTCTTC. Residues: CASSGQGPYNEQFF.

This rearrangement joins TRBV28 to TRBJ1-4; the D is unclear. Germline lookup yields CDR1 MDHEN and CDR2 SYDVKM. The CDR3 length is 13 residues. V lost 6 bases and J 10 bases, leaving 15 bases between the germline ends. This chain's CDR3 is CASSGPLIGKLFF. In nucleotides, the CDR3 is TGTGCCAGCAGCGGTCCCTTAATTGGAAAACTGTTTTTT.

The rearrangement links TRBV7-9 to TRBJ2-3; 10 nucleotides agree with TRBD2. Looked up from germline, CDR1 is SEHNR and CDR2 is FQNEAQ (reference sequence). V was clipped by 0 bases and J by 6 bases; unmatched bases: 3. The CDR3 is made up of 15 amino acids. The CDR3 DNA follows: TGTGCCAGCAGCTTAGCAGCGGGAGGGCCCGATACGCAGTATTTT. Its translation: CASSLAAGGPDTQYF.

The J gene is TRBJ2-1, the V gene TRBV28, with 11 bases fitting TRBD2. CDR1 and CDR2 from the germline V gene are MDHEN and SYDVKM. Unmatched junction bases numbered 6, after V lost 5 bases and J lost 9 bases. The CDR3 loop spans 14 amino acids. CDR3 protein: CASSQLAGAVEQFF. DNA of the CDR3: TGTGCCAGCAGTCAACTAGCGGGGGCCGTTGAGCAGTTCTTC.

V usage is TRBV29-1 and J usage is TRBJ2-1, with no clear D. This CDR3 is built from 13 residues. The V end lost 4 bases, the J end lost 7 bases, and 14 bases lay between the germline ends. CDR1 and CDR2 from the germline V gene are SQVTM and ANQGSEA. The chain's CDR3 is CSVATTGVNEQFF. For the CDR3, the DNA is TGCAGCGTTGCCACTACCGGAGTGAATGAGCAGTTCTTC.

The chain couples TRBV7-9 to TRBJ1-1, with TRBD1 matching 7 bases. Germline CDR1 reads SEHNR; CDR2 reads FQNEAQ (reference sequence). The junction had 13 bases not matched to a gene; V was cut back by 2 bases and J by 7 bases. There are 16 residues in the CDR3. CDR3: CASSLNLGGRQGEAFF. In nucleotides, the CDR3 is TGTGCCAGCAGCTTAAACTTAGGAGGAAGACAGGGTGAAGCTTTCTTT.

This clone has just a few counts. CDR3 in amino acids: CASSLQGVGELFF. The CDR3 region has the DNA TGTGCCAGCAGCTTACAGGGGGTCGGGGAGCTGTTTTTT. The chain links TRBV11-2 to TRBJ2-2; TRBD1 agrees at 7 bases. The trim removed 2 bases at V and 7 bases at J, leaving 1 base unmatched. This CDR3 has 13 residues. Germline V gives CDR1 SGHAT, CDR2 FQNNGV. Using reference TRBV11-2 and TRBJ2-2 for the parts outside the CDR3, the full variable domain is EAGVAQSPRYKIIEKRQSVAFWCNPISGHATLYWYQQILGQGPKLLIQFQNNGVVDDSQLPKDRFSAERLKGVDSTLKIQPAKLEDSAVYLCASSLQGVGELFFGEGSRLTVL.

This clone has just a few counts. V and J are TRBV6-4 and TRBJ2-3; TRBD2 aligns across 8 bases. Per germline, CDR1 MRHNA and CDR2 SNTAGT. The V and J ends lost 4 bases and 0 bases, in that order; junction bases with no gene match: 0. The CDR3 spans 14 residues. Here the CDR3 reads CASSASGSTDTQYF. The CDR3 bases are TGTGCCAGCAGTGCTAGCGGGAGCACAGATACGCAGTATTTT.

The chain employs TRBV28 and TRBJ2-7, with D maybe TRBD2 (6 bases). The CDR3 consists of 13 residues. Trimming removed 8 bases from V and 2 bases from J, with 13 bases in between. Germline loops: CDR1 MDHEN, CDR2 SYDVKM. In DNA, the CDR3 is TGTGCCAGCCATAGGGACTTTCCCTACGAGCAGTACTTC. Translating it yields CASHRDFPYEQYF.

The chain couples TRBV7-9 to TRBJ2-7; 10 positions agree with TRBD2. Germline V gene sequence: CDR1 SEHNR, CDR2 FQNEAQ (reference sequence). The junction had 13 bases not matched to a gene; V was cut back by 4 bases and J by 7 bases. The CDR3 is made up of 16 amino acids. The CDR3 sequence: CASSSRTSGPSDEQYF. The CDR3 DNA follows: TGTGCCAGCAGCTCACGGACTAGCGGCCCCTCGGATGAGCAGTACTTC. The variable domain in full, with the rest retrieved from reference TRBV7-9 and TRBJ2-7, is DTGVSQNPRHKITKRGQNVTFRCDPISEHNRLYWYRQTLGQGPEFLTYFQNEAQLEKSRLLSDRFSAERPKGSFSTLEIQRTEQGDSAMYLCASSSRTSGPSDEQYFGPGTRLTVT.

The chain recombines TRBV6-1 with TRBJ2-1; 12 bases match TRBD1. Germline-derived CDR1 and CDR2 are MNHNS and SASEGT. V lost 2 bases, J lost 7 bases, and 12 bases stayed unmatched. The CDR3 has 18 residues. The CDR3: CASSEYVWGQGAWNEQFF. The CDR3 DNA reads TGTGCCAGCAGTGAATACGTCTGGGGACAGGGGGCTTGGAATGAGCAGTTCTTC.

The chain employs TRBV7-3 and TRBJ1-2; the D is unclear. Germline CDR1 reads SGHTA; CDR2 reads FQGTGA. This CDR3 spans 16 amino acids. Trimming stripped 2 bases from V and 3 bases from J, with 16 bases between. CDR3 sequence reads: CASSLSPGSLDYGYTF. The CDR3 bases are TGTGCCAGCAGCTTATCCCCCGGTTCCCTCGACTATGGCTACACCTTC.

This chain uses TRBV27 with TRBJ2-4; D is ambiguous. The CDR3 has 16 amino acids. Germline-derived CDR1 and CDR2 are MNHEY and SMNVEV (reference sequence). V lost 3 bases and J 0 bases, leaving 12 bases between the germline ends. This CDR3 reads CASSFLQALAKNIQYF. The DNA of the CDR3 is TGTGCCAGCAGTTTTCTCCAGGCCCTAGCCAAAAACATTCAGTACTTC.

The chain recombines TRBV4-1 with TRBJ1-6, with D maybe TRBD1 (5 bases). Trimming shortened V by 0 bases and J by 10 bases, and 13 bases separated the two germline ends. The CDR3 spans 15 residues. Germline V gene lookup returns CDR1 MGHRA and CDR2 YSYEKL. CDR3 region: CASSQDLSKGSPLHF. The CDR3 bases are TGCGCCAGCAGCCAAGATCTATCTAAGGGGTCACCCCTCCACTTT.

The chain combines TRBV30 with TRBJ1-6; D may be TRBD1 (5 bases). Per the germline V gene, CDR1 is GTSNPN and CDR2 is SVGIG (reference sequence). The CDR3 covers 14 residues. The V end lost 4 bases, the J end lost 5 bases, and 12 bases lay between the germline ends. CDR3: CAWTAGRNNSPLHF. CDR3 bases: TGTGCCTGGACCGCGGGACGGAATAATTCACCCCTCCACTTT.

The CDR3 DNA sequence: TGTGCCAGCAGCCGTAACCCAGGGACTGGGTTATACAATGAGCAGTTCTTC. It translates to CASSRNPGTGLYNEQFF. The chain joins TRBV7-2 to TRBJ2-1, with D maybe TRBD2 (6 bases). The CDR3 is 17 amino acids. Germline-derived CDR1 and CDR2 are SGHTA and FQGNSA. The V gene lost 5 bases and the J gene lost 4 bases, with 21 bases spanning the gap.

The chain carries TRBV5-4 and TRBJ2-7, with TRBD2 matching 8 bases. CDR1 and CDR2 (germline): SGHNT, YYREEE (reference sequence). With 3 bases clipped from V and 1 base from J, the junction kept 3 bases outside the gene matches. The CDR3 consists of 14 residues. The CDR3 DNA reads TGTGCCAGCAGCTCGACTAGCGAATCCTACGAGCAGTACTTC. This encodes CASSSTSESYEQYF. The whole variable domain, filled in from reference TRBV5-4 and TRBJ2-7, reads ETGVTQSPTHLIKTRGQQVTLRCSSQSGHNTVSWYQQALGQGPQFIFQYYREEENGRGNFPPRFSGLQFPNYSSELNVNALELDDSALYLCASSSTSESYEQYFGPGTRLTVT.

The genes are TRBV27 and TRBJ1-2; possible D gene TRBD1, 6 bases. Germline assignment: CDR1 MNHEY and CDR2 SMNVEV (reference sequence). The CDR3 has 13 amino acids. V was cut by 6 bases and J by 5 bases, with 13 bases left in between. The DNA for the CDR3 is TGTGCCAGCAGCACAGGGTTTTCTTATGGCTACACCTTC. This sequence encodes CASSTGFSYGYTF.

This chain links TRBV7-9 with TRBJ1-2; no firm D call. Trimming cost V 5 bases and J 2 bases, with 9 bases left between them. The CDR3 length is 13 residues. CDR1 and CDR2 from the germline V gene are SEHNR and FQNEAQ (reference sequence). As DNA, the CDR3 is TGTGCCAGCAGCCCCGGGAGCAACTATGGCTACACCTTC. It specifies CASSPGSNYGYTF.

This chain connects TRBV15 to TRBJ1-6; no firm D call. The germline V gene has CDR1 LNHNV and CDR2 YYDKDF (reference sequence). The CDR3 has 17 residues. The germline V and J ends were trimmed by 3 bases and 6 bases, with 18 bases remaining between them. This CDR3 reads CATSSPGSIRSNSPLHF. CDR3 coding DNA: TGTGCCACCAGCAGCCCCGGGTCCATAAGGAGTAATTCACCCCTCCACTTT.

The chain's CDR3 is CASSTGGSYEQYF. DNA of the CDR3: TGTGCCAGCAGTACAGGGGGCTCCTACGAGCAGTACTTC. V usage is TRBV2 and J usage is TRBJ2-7; 8 bases fit TRBD1. V lost 5 bases to trimming and J lost 0 bases; unmatched junction nucleotides: 0. CDR3 length equals 13 residues. Germline-derived CDR1 and CDR2 are SNHLY and FYNNEI.

The CDR3 sequence is CASRGGGNTEAFF. In nucleotides, the CDR3 is TGCGCCAGCAGGGGTGGCGGGAACACTGAAGCTTTCTTT. This chain joins TRBV5-1 and TRBJ1-1; D is unclear. Germline CDR1 SGHRS, CDR2 YFSETQ. V lost 5 bases, J lost 1 base, and 9 bases lay in between. The CDR3 consists of 13 residues.

The J gene is TRBJ2-3, the V gene TRBV5-4, with TRBD1 as a possible D gene (5 bases). The germline V gene encodes CDR1 SGHNT and CDR2 YYREEE (reference sequence). Trimming stripped 0 bases from V and 5 bases from J, with 7 bases between. This CDR3 has 13 residues. CDR3 protein: CASSLGQGDTQYF. The CDR3, as DNA: TGTGCCAGCAGCTTGGGGCAGGGAGATACGCAGTATTTT.

The rearrangement links TRBV2 to TRBJ2-5; TRBD1 aligns across 8 bases. With V trimmed by 8 bases and J by 2 bases, 4 bases remained unmatched. The CDR3 extends over 13 amino acids. Germline V lookup: CDR1 SNHLY, CDR2 FYNNEI. As DNA, the CDR3 is TGTGCCAGCCAGGACAGGGCACAAGAGACCCAGTACTTC. Translation: CASQDRAQETQYF.

This clone was recorded a few times. In nucleotides, the CDR3 is TGCGCCAGCAGCTTGGCGGGACTAGCGGGAGAAAGGTACTTC. Protein product: CASSLAGLAGERYF. The gene calls are TRBV5-1 and TRBJ2-7; TRBD2 matches at 14 bases. The CDR3 is made up of 14 amino acids. Germline CDR1 SGHRS, CDR2 YFSETQ. J was trimmed by 12 bases and V by 0 bases; bases with no gene match: 5. The variable domain in full, completed from reference TRBV5-1 and TRBJ2-7, reads KAGVTQTPRYLIKTRGQQVTLSCSPISGHRSVSWYQQTPGQGLQFLFEYFSETQRNKGNFPGRFSGRQFSNSRSEMNVSTLELGDSALYLCASSLAGLAGERYFGPGTRLTVT.

The chain couples TRBV15 to TRBJ1-1; unclear D gene. The CDR3 spans 13 residues. Trimming took off 3 bases at V and 8 bases at J, with 13 bases between the two ends. Germline V lookup: CDR1 LNHNV, CDR2 YYDKDF (reference sequence). The CDR3 bases are TGTGCCACCAGCAGGAGAGAAGAGATCGAAGCTTTCTTT. Translated, it gives CATSRREEIEAFF. The entire variable domain, with the rest obtained from reference TRBV15 and TRBJ1-1, is as follows: DAMVIQNPRYQVTQFGKPVTLSCSQTLNHNVMYWYQQKSSQAPKLLFHYYDKDFNNEADTPDNFQSRRPNTSFCFLDIRSPGLGDTAMYLCATSRREEIEAFFGQGTRLTVV.